These T cell receptor beta chains were read from a single sample in a study of T cells after posttransplantation cyclophosphamide. Assay: immunoSEQ multiplex PCR; the TCRdb copy retains only in-frame clones and omits some. There are fewer than 35,000 clones in the sample, none observed a single time. Material for sequencing was PBMCs. The receptor source for this set is an older woman in good health, CMV-negative, and a related stem cell transplant donor. CDR3s include the opening cysteine and the closing phenylalanine or tryptophan. D genes are given only for firm matches. Clone sizes are given selectively: once, few, many, or a class where the clone is expanded.

d_gene | abundance | j_gene | v_gene | CDR3aa | CDR3nt
TRBD2 | many | TRBJ2-1 | TRBV2 | CASSVETSSYNEQFF | TGTGCCAGCAGTGTGGAGACTAGCAGCTACAATGAGCAGTTCTTC
. | many | TRBJ1-2 | TRBV14 | CASSPGLWLNYGYTF | TGTGCCAGCAGCCCTGGACTCTGGTTAAACTATGGCTACACCTTC
. | . | TRBJ2-5 | TRBV28 | CASSLAGEEQYF | TGTGCCAGCAGTTTAGCAGGGGAAGAGCAGTACTTC
. | many | TRBJ2-7 | TRBV28 | CASSLSRPPYEQYF | TGTGCCAGCAGTTTGAGCAGGCCTCCCTACGAGCAGTACTTC
. | many | TRBJ2-2 | TRBV5-1 | CASRPGAPYPGELFF | TGCGCCAGCAGGCCAGGGGCCCCGTACCCCGGGGAGCTGTTTTTT
. | few | TRBJ1-1 | TRBV7-8 | CASSFGGGSTEAFF | TGTGCCAGCAGCTTTGGAGGGGGAAGCACTGAAGCTTTCTTT
. | medium-sized | TRBJ1-1 | TRBV4-1 | CASSQDRVWDTEAFF | TGCGCCAGCAGCCAAGACAGGGTGTGGGACACTGAAGCTTTCTTT
. | many | TRBJ1-3 | TRBV6-1 | CASSEDMFAGNTIYF | TGTGCCAGCAGTGAGGACATGTTCGCTGGAAACACCATATATTTT
. | many | TRBJ1-6 | TRBV10-2 | CASSDAGDSPLHF | TGCGCCAGCAGTGATGCGGGGGATTCACCCCTCCACTTT
. | many | TRBJ2-1 | TRBV12-3/TRBV12-4 | CASTEVEGRPFF | TGTGCCAGCACCGAGGTGGAGGGCCGACCGTTCTTC
. | many | TRBJ1-2 | TRBV19 | CASSIRGAGYTF | TGTGCCAGTAGTATTAGAGGGGCTGGCTACACCTTC
. | many | TRBJ1-1 | TRBV4-3 | CASSQGLLTNTEAFF | TGCGCCAGCAGCCAAGGTCTCCTAACGAACACTGAAGCTTTCTTT
. | many | TRBJ2-2 | TRBV2 | CASSENVVDTGELFF | TGTGCCAGCAGTGAAAACGTGGTAGACACCGGGGAGCTGTTTTTT
. | many | TRBJ2-2 | TRBV4-1 | CASSQVGLATNTGELFF | TGCGCCAGCAGCCAAGTAGGGCTAGCGACAAACACCGGGGAGCTGTTTTTT
TRBD1 | few | TRBJ1-1 | TRBV7-9 | CASSLKVKTGRNTEAFF | TGTGCCAGCAGCTTAAAAGTTAAGACAGGGCGGAACACTGAAGCTTTCTTT
. | many | TRBJ1-2 | TRBV6-2/TRBV6-3 | CASSYSQGGYTF | TGTGCCAGCAGTTACTCACAGGGTGGCTACACCTTC
TRBD2 | . | TRBJ2-1 | TRBV6-2/TRBV6-3 | CASSYRLANYNEQFF | TGTGCCAGCAGTTACCGACTAGCGAACTACAATGAGCAGTTCTTC
. | many | TRBJ2-3 | TRBV28 | CASSSDLLRGTDTQYF | TGTGCCAGCAGTTCTGACCTCCTTAGGGGCACAGATACGCAGTATTTT
. | few | TRBJ1-5 | TRBV30 | CAWRAGGLVHF | TGTGCCTGGAGGGCGGGGGGATTGGTACATTTT
TRBD1 | many | TRBJ2-2 | TRBV12-3/TRBV12-4 | CASRQTGSTGELFF | TGTGCCAGCAGGCAGACAGGGAGCACCGGGGAGCTGTTTTTT
. | many | TRBJ2-1 | TRBV7-2 | CASSFTPGGINEQFF | TGTGCCAGCAGTTTTACTCCTGGGGGGATAAATGAGCAGTTCTTC
. | many | TRBJ2-6 | TRBV13 | CASSPHSGANVLTF | TGTGCCAGCAGCCCGCACTCGGGGGCCAACGTCCTGACTTTC
TRBD1 | many | TRBJ2-7 | TRBV5-3 | CARSGGQGPVEQYF | TGTGCCAGAAGCGGGGGACAGGGTCCCGTCGAGCAGTACTTC
. | many | TRBJ2-2 | TRBV4-1 | CASSQEGPGELFF | TGCGCCAGCAGCCAAGAAGGCCCCGGGGAGCTGTTTTTT
TRBD2 | many | TRBJ2-7 | TRBV4-1 | CASSPKGRGGVDEQYF | TGCGCCAGCAGCCCTAAGGGTCGGGGGGGAGTTGACGAGCAGTACTTC
. | many | TRBJ2-2 | TRBV9 | CASSVVHGELFF | TGTGCCAGCAGCGTAGTTCACGGGGAGCTGTTTTTT
TRBD1 | many | TRBJ1-5 | TRBV28 | CASSPTGGSNQPQHF | TGTGCCAGCAGCCCAACAGGGGGGAGCAATCAGCCCCAGCATTTT
TRBD1 | many | TRBJ2-7 | TRBV10-3 | CAITPGTGKSGEQYF | TGTGCCATCACCCCCGGGACAGGGAAGTCGGGCGAGCAGTACTTC
TRBD1 | many | TRBJ1-5 | TRBV19 | CASSGQDSNQPQHF | TGTGCCAGTAGCGGACAGGATAGCAATCAGCCCCAGCATTTT
. | . | TRBJ2-7 | TRBV9 | CASSLDEGQQYF | TGTGCCAGCAGCCTAGACGAGGGGCAGCAGTACTTC
TRBD2 | few | TRBJ2-5 | TRBV6-1 | CASSEATSGAGETQYF | TGTGCCAGCAGTGAAGCGACTAGCGGGGCTGGAGAGACCCAGTACTTC
TRBD1 | many | TRBJ1-4 | TRBV30 | CAWSTRQGLREKLFF | TGTGCCTGGAGCACAAGACAGGGGTTACGGGAAAAACTGTTTTTT
. | many | TRBJ2-6 | TRBV30 | CAWSRSGANVLTF | TGTGCCTGGAGTCGCTCTGGGGCCAACGTCCTGACTTTC
TRBD1 | . | TRBJ1-2 | TRBV9 | CASSPGEGALGYTF | TGTGCCAGCAGCCCAGGGGAGGGGGCGCTTGGCTACACCTTC
. | many | TRBJ2-1 | TRBV7-9 | CASSLVGKGEGREQFF | TGTGCCAGCAGCTTAGTTGGGAAGGGGGAGGGCCGGGAGCAGTTCTTC
. | many | TRBJ2-1 | TRBV12-5 | CASGLVLRQGRSYNEQFF | TGTGCTAGTGGTTTGGTACTGCGTCAGGGGAGGTCCTACAATGAGCAGTTCTTC